These 24 T cell receptor beta chains were all obtained from the same sample, sequenced in a study of blood T cell repertoires in COVID-19. Produced via immunoSEQ multiplex PCR; TCRdb's table is partial and in-frame only. The profile shows about 150,000 clones, roughly nine tenths of them singletons. The sequencing input was peripheral blood. The receptors derive from a woman aged 55-70 years with active COVID-19.

The rearrangement links TRBV2 to TRBJ2-3; 13 positions match TRBD2. The V and J ends lost 7 bases and 0 bases, in that order; junction bases with no gene match: 16. Per germline, CDR1 SNHLY and CDR2 FYNNEI. This CDR3 is built from 20 residues. The CDR3, as DNA: TGTGCCAGCAAGGGGGATCCGGGACTAGCGGGATTGGGTAGCACAGATACGCAGTATTTT. Protein: CASKGDPGLAGLGSTDTQYF.

The rearrangement uses TRBV3-1 (or the pseudogene TRBV3-2) and TRBJ1-2; D is undetermined. Germline V lookup: CDR1 LGHDT, CDR2 YNNKEL (reference sequence). CDR3 size: 14 residues. Trimming took 1 base from V and 1 from J, leaving 7 bases between them. This CDR3 is CASSQGASNYGYTF. CDR3 DNA sequence: TGTGCCAGCAGCCAAGGGGCCAGTAACTATGGCTACACCTTC.

Concerning this clone: Other DNA sequences in the same sample also yield this CDR3. The chain combines TRBV6-5 with TRBJ1-5; 9 bases match TRBD1. V dropped 6 bases and J dropped 4; count of bases not matched to a gene: 1. In germline, CDR1 is MNHEY, CDR2 SVGAGI. The CDR3 extends over 13 amino acids. CDR3 in DNA: TGTGCCAGCAGGGGGACAGGGAATCAGCCCCAGCATTTT. Its protein product is CASRGTGNQPQHF.

This chain's CDR3 is CASSPGGRDEQYF. CDR3 nucleotide sequence: TGTGCCAGCAGCCCTGGGGGGAGGGACGAGCAGTACTTC. The chain is built from TRBV5-4 and TRBJ2-7; 7 nucleotides agree with TRBD2. Germline loops: CDR1 SGHNT, CDR2 YYREEE (reference sequence). CDR3 length: 13 amino acids. The ends lost 4 bases at V and 5 bases at J; junction bases unmatched: 6.

In this sample, this clone turned up a few times. The chain carries TRBV6-2 or TRBV6-3 and TRBJ2-5, with 8 bases aligning to TRBD1. V shed 4 bases and J 5 bases; nucleotides not matched to a gene: 6. Germline V lookup: CDR1 MNHEY, CDR2 SVGEGT. The CDR3 contains 14 residues. The CDR3 nucleotides are TGTGCCAGCAGTTCTCAGGGGGCGCGGGAGACCCAGTACTTC. It is translated as CASSSQGARETQYF.

For the CDR3, the DNA is TGTGCCAGCGGACCACTAGCGGGAGGGCCGGGTGAGCAGTTCTTC. Translating it yields CASGPLAGGPGEQFF. The chain recombines TRBV7-2 with TRBJ2-1, with 13 nucleotides matching TRBD2. Per the germline V gene, CDR1 is SGHTA and CDR2 is FQGNSA. The V gene end was trimmed by 8 bases and the J gene end by 9 bases; junction bases not matched to a gene: 10. CDR3 length: 15 residues.

J is TRBJ2-7 and V is TRBV11-3; D might be TRBD1 (5 bases). CDR1 is SGHNT, CDR2 YENEEA, per germline. V lost 5 bases to trimming and J lost 4 bases, with 12 bases between them. This CDR3 has 13 amino acids. The CDR3 region is CASSQGSGYEQYF. CDR3 nucleotides: TGTGCCAGCAGCCAGGGATCAGGATACGAGCAGTACTTC.

The rearrangement links TRBV23-1 to TRBJ1-1; 8 bases are shared with TRBD1. TRBV23-1 is an open reading frame, and its role is uncertain. The junction had 18 bases not matched to a gene; V was cut back by 8 bases and J by 4 bases. The CDR3 is made up of 17 amino acids. CDR3 nucleotide sequence: TGCGCCAGCCCATTGACTTTCAACAGGGGGTTTGGCACTGAAGCTTTCTTT. This encodes CASPLTFNRGFGTEAFF.

The chain has TRBV15 and TRBJ2-5; 9 positions match TRBD1. Per the germline V gene, CDR1 is LNHNV and CDR2 is YYDKDF (reference sequence). This CDR3 is 15 amino acids long. After removal of 7 bases from V and 2 bases from J, the junction contained 8 bases not matched to a gene. CDR3 bases: TGTGCCACCACCACCGGGACAGGGATACAAGAGACCCAGTACTTC. This gives the protein CATTTGTGIQETQYF.

The chain employs TRBV24-1 and TRBJ2-3; the match to TRBD1 covers 7 bases. CDR3 length: 15 residues. Unmatched junction bases numbered 4, after V lost 5 bases and J lost 0 bases. Germline CDR1 is KGHDR and CDR2 is SFDVKD. The CDR3 reads CATSGRDSSTDTQYF. For the CDR3, the DNA is TGTGCCACCAGTGGCCGGGACAGTAGCACAGATACGCAGTATTTT.

This chain links TRBV7-3 with TRBJ2-2; 8 positions match TRBD2. Germline CDR1 and CDR2: SGHTA and FQGTGA. Germline trimming cut 6 bases from V and 8 bases from J; bases unmatched to any gene: 11. The CDR3 contains 15 residues. The CDR3 coding sequence is TGTGCCAGCAGACGGGGTAGCGGGATGACTGGGGAGCTGTTTTTT. It is translated as CASRRGSGMTGELFF.

This rearrangement joins TRBV7-6 to TRBJ2-1; 12 bases fit TRBD1. This CDR3 comprises 15 residues. J was trimmed by 6 bases and V by 6 bases; bases with no gene match: 6. Germline V gives CDR1 SGHVS, CDR2 FNYEAQ. CDR3 region: CASREGQGARNEQFF. The CDR3 DNA follows: TGTGCCAGCAGAGAGGGACAGGGGGCCCGCAATGAGCAGTTCTTC.

This chain links TRBV21-1 with TRBJ2-7; TRBD1, as called in the table, went unchecked against the DNA. TRBV21-1 is marked as a pseudogene. This CDR3 spans 15 amino acids. CDR3 DNA: TGTGCCAGCAGCAACGCCTTTGGACACGTCTACGAGCAGTACTTC. This translates into CASSNAFGHVYEQYF.

V is TRBV28 and J is TRBJ2-7, with a tentative D call TRBD1 (6 bases). Germline V gives CDR1 MDHEN, CDR2 SYDVKM. V lost 8 bases and J lost 3, with 20 bases in between. The CDR3 runs 15 residues. CDR3 in amino acids: CASQSRGQHRYEQYF. CDR3 DNA sequence: TGTGCCAGCCAAAGTCGCGGACAGCACCGCTACGAGCAGTACTTC.

The chain has TRBV9 and TRBJ2-5; 10 bases map to TRBD1. V lost 4 bases, J lost 7 bases, and 10 bases stayed unmatched. The V gene's germline CDR1 is SGDLS and CDR2 YYNGEE. The CDR3 contains 15 residues. CDR3 protein: CASSLRQGADGTQYF. As DNA, the CDR3 is TGTGCCAGCAGCCTTCGACAGGGGGCCGACGGGACCCAGTACTTC. The full variable domain, its missing parts supplied by reference TRBV9 and TRBJ2-5, is DSGVTQTPKHLITATGQRVTLRCSPRSGDLSVYWYQQSLDQGLQFLIQYYNGEERAKGNILERFSAQQFPDLHSELNLSSLELGDSALYFCASSLRQGADGTQYFGPGTRLLVL.

V usage is TRBV28 and J usage is TRBJ1-2; weak D call: TRBD1 (6 bases). V lost 1 base, J lost 5 bases, and 11 bases lay in between. The germline CDR1 and CDR2 sequences are MDHEN and SYDVKM. The CDR3 runs to 14 residues. The CDR3 sequence is CASSLFPQGYGYTF. DNA of the CDR3: TGTGCCAGCAGTTTATTTCCACAGGGATATGGCTACACCTTC.

In its sample, this clone was seen a few times. The chain links TRBV7-2 to TRBJ2-3; TRBD2 matches at 7 bases. V shed 5 bases and J 2 bases; nucleotides not matched to a gene: 10. This CDR3 has 16 residues. Germline CDR1 and CDR2: SGHTA and FQGNSA. CDR3 sequence reads: CASSVYSSGVTDTQYF. CDR3 DNA: TGTGCCAGCAGCGTCTACTCTAGCGGCGTCACAGATACGCAGTATTTT.

The chain uses TRBV28 and TRBJ2-2; TRBD1 matches 9 bases. CDR1 and CDR2 (germline): MDHEN, SYDVKM. The ends lost 1 base at V and 4 bases at J; junction bases unmatched: 13. CDR3 length: 19 amino acids. The CDR3 coding sequence is TGTGCCAGCAGTTTATATAGCGACAGGGGGTGGAGGGGCACCGGGGAGCTGTTTTTT. As protein: CASSLYSDRGWRGTGELFF.

The V gene is TRBV6-5, the J gene TRBJ1-6; TRBD1 matches at 8 bases. The germline gives CDR1 MNHEY, CDR2 SVGAGI. There are 14 residues in the CDR3. V lost 6 bases, J lost 5 bases, and 3 bases stayed unmatched. The CDR3 DNA reads TGTGCCAGCAGGGACAGGGTTAATAATTCACCCCTCCACTTT. Its protein product is CASRDRVNNSPLHF.

This rearrangement joins TRBV15 to TRBJ2-2; D remains unclear. The CDR3 sequence is 13 residues long. In germline, CDR1 is LNHNV, CDR2 YYDKDF (reference sequence). V was cut by 0 bases and J by 4 bases, with 3 bases left in between. The chain's CDR3 is CATSRDSTGELFF. The CDR3 DNA reads as TGTGCCACCAGCAGAGATAGCACCGGGGAGCTGTTTTTT.

This clone was counted only a few times. The rearrangement links TRBV14 to TRBJ2-1, with TRBD2 matching over 8 bases. This CDR3 region has 16 residues. CDR1 is SGHDN and CDR2 is FVKESK in the germline V gene. Losses at the gene ends were 4 bases for V and 1 base for J; bases not matched to a gene: 6. This chain's CDR3 is CASSPLAGSSYNEQFF. The CDR3 nucleotides are TGTGCCAGCAGCCCCCTAGCGGGTTCGTCCTACAATGAGCAGTTCTTC.

This chain joins TRBV7-8 and TRBJ1-1; unclear D gene. Deletions cut 1 base from V and 6 bases from J, with 12 bases between. Germline CDR1 reads SGHVS; CDR2 reads FQNEAQ. The CDR3 is 14 residues long. In DNA, the CDR3 is TGTGCCAGCAGCTTAGAAGAGGGAGCGGCTGAAGCTTTCTTT. Protein: CASSLEEGAAEAFF.

J is TRBJ2-7 and V is TRBV9; TRBD2 might be the D (5 bases). V was cut by 4 bases and J by 6 bases, with 20 bases left in between. The CDR3 contains 15 residues. In germline, CDR1 is SGDLS, CDR2 YYNGEE. The CDR3, as DNA: TGTGCCAGCAGCCCCTCCGGCGCGGGCTCCCTCGAGCAGTACTTC. This sequence encodes CASSPSGAGSLEQYF.

The rearrangement links TRBV27 to TRBJ2-7; 11 nucleotides match TRBD2. The CDR3 runs to 16 residues. V lost 5 bases to trimming and J lost 2 bases; unmatched junction nucleotides: 8. Germline V gene data show CDR1 as MNHEY and CDR2 as SMNVEV (reference sequence). The CDR3 loop reads CASSQAGLAGAYEQYF. CDR3 nucleotide sequence: TGTGCCAGCAGTCAAGCAGGACTAGCGGGTGCCTACGAGCAGTACTTC.